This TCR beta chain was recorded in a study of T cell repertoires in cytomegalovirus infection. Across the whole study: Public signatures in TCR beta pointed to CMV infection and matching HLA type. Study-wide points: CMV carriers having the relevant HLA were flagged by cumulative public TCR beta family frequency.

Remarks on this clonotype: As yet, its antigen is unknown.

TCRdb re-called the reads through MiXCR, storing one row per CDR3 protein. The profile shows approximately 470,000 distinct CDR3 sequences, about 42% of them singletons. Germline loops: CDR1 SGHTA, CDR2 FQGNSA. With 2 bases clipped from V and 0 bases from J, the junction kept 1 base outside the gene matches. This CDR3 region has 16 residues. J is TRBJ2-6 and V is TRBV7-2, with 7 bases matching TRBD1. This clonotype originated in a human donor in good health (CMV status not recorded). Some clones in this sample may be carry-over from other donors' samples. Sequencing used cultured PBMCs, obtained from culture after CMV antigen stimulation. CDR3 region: CASSLRDSSGANVLTF. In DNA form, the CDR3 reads TGTGCCAGCAGCTTAAGGGACAGCTCTGGGGCCAACGTCCTGACTTTC.